Here is one T cell receptor beta chain with its context. The specificity of this receptor is unknown. One base away there is no much larger clone; base qualities are not given. In total, roughly 710 healthy bone marrow donors made up the cohort. Cohort members were all nominally healthy when sampled, although unrecorded immune exposures were likely present. The donor was CMV seronegative and belonged to the group of 320 or so seronegative cohort members. Each donor provided a peripheral blood sample, and peripheral blood mononuclear cells were used for TCR beta sequencing. The Qiagen DNeasy Blood Extraction Kit was used to extract genomic DNA from the blood cell samples. The data originate from a study of cytomegalovirus exposure and HLA in healthy donors (TCRdb year 2017). Background for the entire study: In an earlier analysis of fewer than 750 of the donors, less than 350 Gb of sequence data and 100 million or so unique TCR beta sequences from some 170 million T cells were reported. Because of strong linkage in the cohort, a few DR-DQ haplotypes were treated as single units for association and clustering. In a later analysis, previously published TCR beta repertoires from 666 donors were re-analyzed and high-resolution HLA genotyping was added so that TCR occurrence patterns could be studied. All discovery cohort repertoires had been generated using a single sequencing platform. HLA typing included class I and class II loci at four-digit resolution. Roughly 320 gigabases of sequencing data and around 80 million unique TCR sequences made up an early release that covered approximately 620 HLA-typed donors. Using immunosequencing, the study profiled T cell repertoires from 550 to 750 subjects and related those repertoires to cytomegalovirus serostatus. Alongside the repertoire data, information on donor age, sex, ethnicity and CMV serostatus was compiled. Rather than drawing on any new phenotypic data, the later analysis identified candidate immune exposures from TCR beta sequences and the way those sequences occurred across donors. In addition to the first cohort of 666 subjects, a separate validation cohort of under 150 different subjects was used. An earlier analysis of more than 450 of the donors used high-throughput TCR beta sequencing to judge whether each TCR beta V gene segment behaved as functional or pseudogenic. Of the 398 genotyped donors, roughly 76% were placed in the genetic ancestry cluster associated with self-reported Caucasian donors. Typing coverage differed by locus: A, B, C, DRB1 and DQB1 were typed in about 629-640 donors, DQA1 in about 550, DPA1 in around 610, and DPB1 in around 490. The aim of the study was to test whether cataloging public T cell receptors could identify signatures of past pathogen exposure. On average, roughly 240,000 unique TCR beta nucleotide sequences were sequenced per donor among 398 genotyped donors of the cohort, with about 17% of those sequences being non-productive. To predict cytomegalovirus infection status, the study brought together high-throughput TCR immunosequencing, statistical association of individual TCRs with disease status, and machine learning. A later genetic analysis used genome-wide SNP genotypes for about three fifths of the 666 donors, treating that subset as a discovery cohort.

Libraries were built with the immunoSEQ multiplex PCR assay. For the multiplex PCR, a mixture combining 60 forward primers for TCR Vbeta segments and 13 reverse primers for TCR Jbeta segments was used. Amplification of the CDR3 region of rearranged TCR beta genes was performed with a multiplex PCR assay on genomic DNA. The amplified TCR beta libraries were sequenced on the Illumina HiSeq System as 87-base-pair reads. Per the original workflow: A later analysis counted tens of millions of unique TCR beta chains across the 666 repertoires, and roughly 11 million of these chains were shared by at least two donors. Raw reads were error-corrected and collapsed into unique sequences with a nearest-neighbor algorithm that merged closely related sequences to remove PCR and sequencing errors. Alignment of CDR3 sequences to IMGT reference sequences was used to assign V, D and J gene segments. Each retained sequence needed at least a six-nucleotide match to both a V gene segment and a J gene segment. A rearrangement counted as productive if the CDR3 had no stop codons and remained in frame with V and J, and every other rearrangement counted as non-productive. CDR3 was defined by IMGT convention, running from the second conserved V-encoded cysteine to the conserved J-encoded phenylalanine. The earlier analysis of fewer than 750 of the donors excluded sequences that lacked an unambiguous match to a single V gene segment. In an earlier analysis of almost 600 of the donors, a V segment was called functional when productive rearrangements were above 56.7%, and segregating when the standard deviation between donors exceeded 5%. A statistical classification framework was developed to diagnose cytomegalovirus status using the catalog of TCR beta chain sequences. In a later analysis, V and J genes were assigned by comparing TCR nucleotide sequences against IMGT/GENE-DB human TR gene sequences. Using the TCRdist pipeline, a later analysis assigned CDR3 sequences along with most-parsimonious VDJ recombination scenarios. In a later analysis, every TCR beta chain was defined by the combination of its CDR3 amino acid sequence and its V-gene family, and reads without a unique V-gene family were dropped. A later analysis removed 550 to 650 highly shared, low-generation-probability nucleotide sequences to deal with suspected cross-contamination and a sequencing artifact. A later analysis calculated a clonal expansion index for each public chain from normalized within-repertoire ranks of inferred template counts. Generation probabilities in a later analysis came from a VDJ recombination model fitted to out-of-frame rearrangements, and those results were checked against IGoR. Hypergeometric tests were used in a later analysis to score TCR-TCR, TCR-HLA and TCR-CMV co-occurrence, with a repertoire-size bias correction applied to the TCR pairs. To estimate false discovery rates, a later analysis permuted the HLA or CMV assignments 20 times. In a later analysis, co-occurring TCRs were grouped using DBSCAN, and TCRdist sequence similarity was added for clustering within HLA-allele-positive subsets. Repertoires with fewer than 30,000 or more than 120,000 public chains, plus five repertoires with anomalous nucleotide sharing, were excluded from co-occurrence clustering. TCRdb provides this immuneACCESS table in a form limited to in-frame rearrangements. Some clones are lacking; in checked studies, under half of them reflect an unresolved V gene, and why the rest are absent is not known. That table supplies the V and J calls and clone size; D and trimming were determined from the DNA. The sample table records about 160,000 clones; roughly four fifths of these occur just once. The ten largest clones add up to roughly 0.99% of the sample.

Here is what the overall study found, with its caveats: When HLA alleles, especially DR and DQ, strongly co-occurred, TCR associations were difficult to assign to individual alleles. According to a later genetic analysis, donors in an Asian-associated ancestry cluster had fewer N-insertions in productive TCRs than the approximately 630-donor mean. Because the 87-base-pair reads could not distinguish some IMGT-functional V segments, including TRBV6-2 and TRBV6-3, those segments were excluded. A group of highly shared sequence variants was considered likely to be a technical artifact of the sequencing pipeline. The classifier was reported to diagnose cytomegalovirus status with high specificity and sensitivity in both the original and validation cohorts. An association between a missense DCLRE1C variant and V-gene and J-gene trimming of TCR beta chains was found in a later genetic analysis and replicated in an independent cohort. Seventeen rarely observed V segments, including chromosome 9 orphons, were excluded from the earlier analysis of 550 to 700 of the donors because counts were too low. In a later analysis, several top co-occurrence clusters were reported to appear linked to parvovirus B19, influenza, CMV and Epstein-Barr virus. Broadly in line with IMGT annotations, most TCR beta V segments showed up in productive rearrangements about 90% or about 30% of the time in an earlier analysis of under 700 of the donors. In a later analysis, HLA-associated TCR beta chains showed more clonal expansion and lower generation probabilities than non-associated chains that were equally common. Linkage disequilibrium might explain the correlated functional status among segregating V segments, but an unknown experimental factor could not be ruled out. For the cohort, immune exposure information was limited to CMV serostatus. In this cohort, only TCR beta chains were sequenced, and detectable features were limited by the absence of alpha or paired-chain data. Most CMV-associated TCR beta chains appeared to be HLA-restricted in a later analysis, and the HLA associations seemed to be driven largely by CMV exposure. A further reported finding was that TCR beta sequences accurately predicted the HLA-A and HLA-B alleles for most subjects in the first cohort. In vitro tests confirmed that a few of the cytomegalovirus-associated TCR beta chains recognize cytomegalovirus antigens. Presence/absence analyses assumed roughly uniform sequencing depth across donors, an assumption that may not hold. Specific HLA alleles were associated with some 15,000 TCR beta sequences at a false discovery rate of 0.05 in a later analysis. In the study, 150 to 200 TCR beta chains were listed as associated with cytomegalovirus. Most TCR sequences were observed very rarely across donors, whereas some public TCRs were present in many individuals. Because some donors lacked HLA typing at each locus, the association tests relied only on the typed subset. It was suggested by the authors that the approach could potentially be generalized to other disease states and immunological phenotypes. In a later analysis, TCR association rates were found to vary across HLA loci, with the most associated TCRs seen for DRB1 alleles and the fewest for HLA-C alleles.

CDR1 SQVTM and CDR2 ANQGSEA were looked up in the germline V gene. Including the terminal cysteine and phenylalanine, the CDR3 comprises 16 residues. The only DNA kept is the CDR3, 48 bases in frame from the first base. Trimming removed 5 bases from V and 0 bases from J, leaving 14 bases between the germline ends. This TCR came from a woman in her thirties or forties in good health and CMV-seronegative. The sequence is built from TRBV29-1 and TRBJ2-6; the D segment cannot be called with confidence. Sequencing was carried out using PBMCs. The CDR3 sequence is CSVLGAGSSGANVLTF. The bases are TGCAGCGTTTTGGGTGCAGGTTCCTCTGGGGCCAACGTCCTGACTTTC.